This entry concerns a single TCR beta chain. Its antigen is unknown. No per-base quality is available; no much larger clone lies one base away. The donors were some 39 Caucasian individuals from Russia, aged about 6 to 95 years, who were systemically healthy. Each donor gave 8 to 10 milliliters of peripheral blood, collected into EDTA-treated Vacutainer tubes. Ficoll-Paque density-gradient centrifugation was used to isolate PBMCs, with at least 6.5 million per sample. Total RNA, at least 5.5 micrograms per sample, was extracted from PBMCs with Trizol reagent. For every donor, flow cytometry on a PBMC aliquot measured the percentage of naive CD45RAhigh/CD27high T cells. The sample originates from a study of blood T cells in healthy people across ages (dated by TCRdb to the mid-2010s). Regarding the study in general: In model experiments, template switching captured roughly one uniquely barcoded TCR beta cDNA molecule for every two T cells. Using deep sequencing normalized with unique cDNA molecular identifiers, the study measured how TCR beta repertoire diversity changes with age. Donors were grouped into four age groups: young (average roughly 17 years), middle-aged (roughly 40), aged (around 56) and long-lived (just over 80). To avoid experimental bias, donors of different ages were spread randomly across the sequencing lanes. For two donors (one aged 18 to 29 and one aged 80 or older), the study analyzed two additional independent replicas of 1 million unique cDNA reads from the same blood draw. The full study reports these points: As age increased, observed TCR beta diversity per million T cells dropped in a roughly linear way, and a significant reduction was already evident by age about 40. Estimates of total diversity based on one million sequenced T cells were considered lower bounds and underestimates. A strong correlation was found between observed TCR beta diversity and the percentage of naive T cells measured by flow cytometry. The CMV infection status of donors was not known, potentially confounding age-related changes in expanded clonotypes. Compared with the aged group, the long-lived group had more naive CD4+ T cells, fewer expanded clones and increased TCR diversity, a pattern suggesting age selection. Since profiling was done on bulk unsorted PBMCs, naive and antigen-experienced compartments could not be conclusively compared.

The library came from 5' RACE. A second PCR of roughly 6 to 11 cycles was run with a J-beta primer mix and a sample-barcoded 5' primer. Each TCR beta cDNA molecule received a unique molecular identifier from a template-switch 5' adaptor carrying 12 random nucleotides. Each sample yielded at least 2.5 million CDR3-containing paired-end reads. The Mint cDNA synthesis kit, primed by a TRBC-specific oligonucleotide, was used to synthesize first-strand cDNA from all RNA. Following uracil-DNA glycosylase treatment, a first 18-cycle PCR with universal primers M1SS and BC2_uni_R was performed on all cDNA. In the paper's pipeline: For normalization, 1 million high-quality reads, each with a distinct molecular identifier, were randomly selected from each sample. Reads sharing molecular identifiers were discarded rather than binned into consensus sequences. MiTCR, run with a Q25 quality threshold and the strictest error-elimination algorithm, handled CDR3 identification, clonotype clustering and error correction. Lower-bound total TCR beta diversity was estimated with a nonparametric unseen species model using Euler transformation. The public reads were run again by TCRdb, first through fastp at Q25 and then through MiXCR, and only productive beta chains were kept. Rows are combined by CDR3 protein, so each entry shows the most common genes and DNA. Here the V and J calls rest on TCRdb's processing, not on the authors' analysis. This sample comprises fewer than 2 million distinct CDR3 sequences, about two fifths of them detected only once. Jointly, the top ten make up under 30% of the sample.

CDR1 and CDR2, per the germline V gene, are SGHAT and FQNNGV. V gives up 4 bases and J gives up 6 bases, and the segment between their germline ends measures 16 bases. Spanning cysteine to phenylalanine, the CDR3 consists of 14 amino acids. The CDR3 DNA has 42 bases and is translated from base 1. The rearrangement combines TRBV11-2 with TRBJ2-7, and TRBD2 may be the D gene, going by 6 matching bases. The sequencing sample was made of blood. This sequence was found in a human donor in good health. The nucleotide sequence reads TGTGCCAGCAGCTCAACCCTGGGAGGAAGCGAGCAGTACTTC. Protein translation: CASSSTLGGSEQYF.